Below, 22 T cell receptor beta chains from the same sample are listed, as sequenced in a study of CD8+CD57+ T cells in acquired aplastic anemia. The TCR beta profiling, which covered VDJ combination and CDR3 sequence, was carried out using genomic DNA as the template. Each CDR3 protein is one row after TCRdb ran MiXCR on the reads. The repertoire holds approximately 190,000 distinct CDR3 sequences, with 55% to 70% as singletons. The sample was sorted CD4+, CD8+, or CD8+CD57+ T cells (not recorded which) from PBMCs. These receptors all stem from a human donor with severe aplastic anemia or a healthy control (not recorded which).

This clonotype was detected only once. This may be a read error: a much more frequent sequence differs by one nucleotide. V and J are TRBV6-5 and TRBJ2-1, with D maybe TRBD1 (7 bases). CDR1 and CDR2 from the germline V gene are MNHEY and SVGAGI. CDR3 length: 16 amino acids. This CDR3 reads CASSYSPGGPYNGQFF. The CDR3 DNA sequence: TGTGCCAGCAGTTACTCCCCAGGGGGGCCCTACAATGGGCAGTTCTTC.

V and J are TRBV9 and TRBJ2-7; the D gene could be TRBD1 or TRBD2 (5 bases each). Trimming left V 3 bases short and J 0 bases short, with 10 bases between. CDR1 SGDLS and CDR2 YYNGEE come from the germline V gene. This CDR3 contains 14 residues. The CDR3 sequence is CASSASGTSYEQYF. Here the CDR3 DNA reads TGTGCCAGCAGCGCCTCCGGGACCTCCTACGAGCAGTACTTC.

The rearrangement joins TRBV15 to TRBJ2-7; possible D gene TRBD2, 5 bases. Germline V gene sequence: CDR1 LNHNV, CDR2 YYDKDF (reference sequence). CDR3 length equals 16 residues. The V end lost 5 bases, the J end lost 3 bases, and 20 bases lay between the germline ends. The CDR3 loop is CATSSRRNSEGYEQYF. The CDR3 nucleotides read TGTGCCACCAGCTCAAGGAGGAACAGTGAGGGCTACGAGCAGTACTTC. The whole variable domain, remainder taken from reference TRBV15 and TRBJ2-7, is DAMVIQNPRYQVTQFGKPVTLSCSQTLNHNVMYWYQQKSSQAPKLLFHYYDKDFNNEADTPDNFQSRRPNTSFCFLDIRSPGLGDTAMYLCATSSRRNSEGYEQYFGPGTRLTVT.

At least ten counts were recorded for this clonotype. V gene TRBV7-9 combines with J gene TRBJ2-3; D uncertain. V lost 2 bases and J lost 4, with 4 bases in between. The length of the CDR3 is 12 residues. Germline-derived CDR1 and CDR2 are SEHNR and FQNEAQ (reference sequence). DNA for the CDR3: TGTGCCAGCAGCTTACCACCAGATACGCAGTATTTT. Translation: CASSLPPDTQYF. Supplemented by reference TRBV7-9 and TRBJ2-3, the full variable domain reads DTGVSQNPRHKITKRGQNVTFRCDPISEHNRLYWYRQTLGQGPEFLTYFQNEAQLEKSRLLSDRFSAERPKGSFSTLEIQRTEQGDSAMYLCASSLPPDTQYFGPGTRLTVL.

This clonotype was picked up one time. This chain joins TRBV20-1 and TRBJ2-5, with 14 bases aligning to TRBD2. J gave up 5 bases and V 1 base, and 9 bases lay outside the gene matches. Per the germline V gene, CDR1 is DFQATT and CDR2 is SNEGSKA (reference sequence). CDR3 size: 17 residues. For the CDR3, the DNA is TGCAGTGCTAGAGTCCCGGGACTAGCGGGGGCTAGCGAGACCCAGTACTTC. It codes for CSARVPGLAGASETQYF.

This clonotype was detected ten times or more. This chain links TRBV27 with TRBJ2-7; D is uncertain. Looked up from germline, CDR1 is MNHEY and CDR2 is SMNVEV (reference sequence). V gave up 6 bases and J gave up 4 bases, with 7 bases separating them. The CDR3 sequence is 11 residues long. The CDR3: CASRYGYEQYF. CDR3 DNA sequence: TGTGCCAGCAGATATGGATACGAGCAGTACTTC.

The rearrangement links TRBV11-2 to TRBJ2-7; 11 nucleotides match TRBD1. The junction had 7 bases not matched to a gene; V was cut back by 8 bases and J by 4 bases. The length of the CDR3 is 14 residues. Germline V lookup: CDR1 SGHAT, CDR2 FQNNGV. The CDR3 DNA reads TGTGCCAGCCTTCGTGGGACAGGGGGATACGAGCAGTACTTC. This codes for CASLRGTGGYEQYF. Variable domain in full (rest from reference TRBV11-2 and TRBJ2-7): EAGVAQSPRYKIIEKRQSVAFWCNPISGHATLYWYQQILGQGPKLLIQFQNNGVVDDSQLPKDRFSAERLKGVDSTLKIQPAKLEDSAVYLCASLRGTGGYEQYFGPGTRLTVT.

J is TRBJ2-2 and V is TRBV7-3; D uncertain. Germline V gene data show CDR1 as SGHTA and CDR2 as FQGTGA. V lost 2 bases to trimming and J lost 7 bases, with 17 bases between them. The CDR3 extends over 16 amino acids. The CDR3 DNA sequence: TGTGCCAGCAGCTTAGGCCCCCGCAATTTAAACGGGGAGCTGTTTTTT. Amino acids: CASSLGPRNLNGELFF.

The V call is TRBV20-1, the J call TRBJ1-1; D might be TRBD1 (5 bases). CDR1 DFQATT and CDR2 SNEGSKA come from the germline V gene (reference sequence). This CDR3 contains 14 residues. Trimming cost V 4 bases and J 1 base, with 13 bases left between them. The CDR3 here is CSATKGHKNTEAFF. DNA of the CDR3: TGCAGTGCTACAAAGGGGCATAAGAACACTGAAGCTTTCTTT.

The chain is built from TRBV7-6 and TRBJ2-3; D is undetermined. CDR1 is SGHVS and CDR2 is FNYEAQ in the germline V gene. The CDR3 totals 15 residues. Trimming shortened V by 3 bases and J by 2 bases, and 12 bases separated the two germline ends. The CDR3: CASSFDPGVTDTQYF. DNA for the CDR3: TGTGCCAGCAGCTTTGATCCAGGAGTCACAGATACGCAGTATTTT. Together with reference TRBV7-6 and TRBJ2-3, the CDR3 gives the full variable domain: GAGVSQSPRYKVTKRGQDVALRCDPISGHVSLYWYRQALGQGPEFLTYFNYEAQQDKSGLPNDRFSAERPEGSISTLTIQRTEQRDSAMYRCASSFDPGVTDTQYFGPGTRLTVL.

To note about this clonotype: Likely a read error: the CDR3 ends without its conserved phenylalanine or tryptophan. The CDR3 DNA sequence: TGTGCCAGTAGCCCTCTCGGACTCTGGCCATATGGCTACACCTCC. Protein product: CASSPLGLWPYGYTS. The chain links TRBV19 to TRBJ1-2, with D hard to call. Per germline, CDR1 LNHDA and CDR2 SQIVND (reference sequence). Trimming removed 6 bases at V and 5 bases at J, with 19 bases between. CDR3 length: 15 residues.

The chain combines TRBV5-4 with TRBJ2-1; 11 positions match TRBD2. Germline-derived CDR1 and CDR2 are SGHNT and YYREEE (reference sequence). The CDR3 has 16 residues. The J segment lost 6 bases and the V segment lost 6 bases, leaving 11 bases of the junction unmatched. The CDR3 protein is CASNPSRLAGTNEQFF. CDR3 nucleotide sequence: TGTGCCAGCAACCCCTCCAGACTAGCGGGGACCAATGAGCAGTTCTTC. Looking up the rest from reference TRBV5-4 and TRBJ2-1 gives the full variable domain: ETGVTQSPTHLIKTRGQQVTLRCSSQSGHNTVSWYQQALGQGPQFIFQYYREEENGRGNFPPRFSGLQFPNYSSELNVNALELDDSALYLCASNPSRLAGTNEQFFGPGTRLTVL.

V gene TRBV3-1 combines with J gene TRBJ1-2; 9 positions agree with TRBD1. This CDR3 region has 16 residues. Trimming removed 1 base from V and 1 base from J; junction bases left unmatched: 4. CDR1 is LGHDT and CDR2 is YNNKEL in the germline V gene (reference sequence). The chain's CDR3 is CASSQGTGAYNYGYTF. CDR3 nucleotides: TGTGCCAGCAGCCAAGGGACAGGGGCATATAACTATGGCTACACCTTC.

This sequence joins TRBV29-1 and TRBJ2-7; D might be TRBD1 (6 bases). The V gene lost 7 bases and the J gene lost 8 bases, with 21 bases spanning the gap. The CDR3 totals 13 residues. Germline V gene lookup returns CDR1 SQVTM and CDR2 ANQGSEA. The CDR3 loop is CSALLDRRLKQYF. DNA for the CDR3: TGCAGCGCACTTCTTGACAGGAGGCTCAAGCAGTACTTC.

There are a few counts of this clonotype. The chain has TRBV2 and TRBJ2-5, with TRBD2 matching over 8 bases. Unmatched junction bases numbered 5, after V lost 6 bases and J lost 5 bases. This CDR3 has 13 amino acids. Looked up from germline, CDR1 is SNHLY and CDR2 is FYNNEI. CDR3 sequence: CASRGLVGETQYF. CDR3 in DNA: TGTGCCAGCAGGGGACTAGTCGGGGAGACCCAGTACTTC. Based on the CDR3 plus reference TRBV2 and TRBJ2-5, the full variable domain is EPEVTQTPSHQVTQMGQEVILRCVPISNHLYFYWYRQILGQKVEFLVSFYNNEISEKSEIFDDQFSVERPDGSNFTLKIRSTKLEDSAMYFCASRGLVGETQYFGPGTRLLVL.

This rearrangement joins TRBV24-1 to TRBJ2-7, with 7 bases fitting TRBD1. In germline, CDR1 is KGHDR, CDR2 SFDVKD. V gave up 5 bases and J gave up 0 bases; unmatched junction bases: 6. This CDR3 region has 15 residues. As DNA, the CDR3 is TGTGCCACCAGTGGTGTACAGGGGTGCTCCTACGAGCAGTACTTC. Protein product: CATSGVQGCSYEQYF.

The rearrangement links TRBV24-1 to TRBJ2-5, with 7 bases that match TRBD1. Per the germline V gene, CDR1 is KGHDR and CDR2 is SFDVKD. This CDR3 comprises 14 residues. V gave up 2 bases and J gave up 5 bases; unmatched junction bases: 4. The CDR3 DNA follows: TGTGCCACCAGTGATTGGAACAGGGGTGAGACCCAGTACTTC. It is translated as CATSDWNRGETQYF.

The rearrangement links TRBV20-1 to TRBJ2-7, with D perhaps matching TRBD1 (6 bases). With 4 bases removed from V and 0 bases from J, the gap between germline ends came to 16 bases. The CDR3 contains 15 residues. In germline, CDR1 is DFQATT, CDR2 SNEGSKA (reference sequence). CDR3 nucleotides: TGCAGTGCTATTTCCACAGGGTTTAACTCCTACGAGCAGTACTTC. Residues: CSAISTGFNSYEQYF.

Worth noting for this clonotype: One end of the junction does not line up with germline, which may come from a read error. This chain connects TRBV10-3 to TRBJ2-7; perhaps D is TRBD1 or TRBD2 (6 bases each). Germline V gives CDR1 ENHRY, CDR2 SYGVKD. CDR3 length: 14 amino acids. The CDR3 is CASSLLGGVDEQYF. The CDR3 nucleotides are TGTGCCAGCAGTTTATTGGGGGGCGTGGACGAGCAGTACTTC.

The chain links TRBV2 to TRBJ2-1; D remains ambiguous. The germline V gene has CDR1 SNHLY and CDR2 FYNNEI. This CDR3 comprises 10 residues. V lost 8 bases and J lost 4, with 3 bases in between. CDR3 sequence: CASQYNEQFF. CDR3 in DNA: TGTGCCAGCCAATACAATGAGCAGTTCTTC.

This clonotype showed up just a few times. The J gene is TRBJ2-2, the V gene TRBV10-1, with 8 bases identical to TRBD1. CDR1 WNHNN and CDR2 SYGVQD come from the germline V gene (reference sequence). The CDR3 length is 14 residues. V lost 4 bases to trimming and J lost 3 bases; unmatched junction nucleotides: 1. The CDR3 sequence is CASSGQGYTGELFF. The CDR3 nucleotides are TGCGCCAGCAGTGGACAGGGGTACACCGGGGAGCTGTTTTTT.

This clonotype has more than one count but fewer than ten. This chain uses TRBV9 with TRBJ2-3, with D perhaps matching TRBD2 (5 bases). Trimming stripped 3 bases from V and 2 bases from J, with 16 bases between. The germline CDR1 and CDR2 sequences are SGDLS and YYNGEE. The CDR3 spans 16 residues. Here the CDR3 reads CASSGRTEVDTDTQYF. The CDR3 bases are TGTGCCAGCAGCGGACGGACGGAGGTTGACACAGATACGCAGTATTTT.